These 2 T cell receptor beta chains were all obtained from the same sample, sequenced in a study of T cells in Graves' hyperthyroidism and ophthalmopathy. Researchers took RNA transcripts and amplified the TCR beta CDR3 regions from them. During a first-round RT-PCR of the TCR CDR3, the HTBI primer set was used. TCRdb itself ran the multiplex PCR reads through MiXCR, one entry per CDR3 protein. The table records a few hundred thousand distinct CDR3 sequences, 15% to 20% of them present only once. The sequenced sample was blood. These TCRs come from a woman aged 30 to 39 with Graves' ophthalmopathy.

This clonotype was counted only a few times. The chain couples TRBV28 to TRBJ2-7, with D possibly TRBD2 on 6 matching bases. Trimming shortened V by 6 bases and J by 3 bases, and 18 bases separated the two germline ends. Germline CDR1 reads MDHEN; CDR2 reads SYDVKM. The CDR3 extends over 15 amino acids. The CDR3 protein is CASSPGGTEDYEQYF. CDR3 sequence (DNA): TGTGCCAGCAGCCCAGGCGGGACGGAAGACTACGAGCAGTACTTC.

The chain combines TRBV27 with TRBJ2-3; 7 nucleotides agree with TRBD2. V was clipped by 3 bases and J by 4 bases; unmatched bases: 4. The CDR3 totals 14 residues. CDR1 and CDR2 from the germline V gene are MNHEY and SMNVEV (reference sequence). For the CDR3, the DNA is TGTGCCAGCAGTTTCGGCGGGAGTGCAGATACGCAGTATTTT. Translating it yields CASSFGGSADTQYF.